One T cell receptor beta chain is described in this entry. This clonotype was observed a handful of times. The specificity of this receptor is unknown. The record has no base qualities; no much larger clone is one base away. PBMCs were isolated by Ficoll-Paque density gradient centrifugation. The sequencing machine was an Illumina NovaSeq 6000. TCRalpha and TCRbeta cDNA libraries were constructed by 5'RACE with constant-segment primers, with sample barcodes and unique molecular identifiers being introduced. Trizol reagent was used to extract RNA from every sample. Amplification of the libraries took two PCR steps, and the second step added a second sample barcode plus Illumina TruSeq adapters. Libraries were sequenced on an Illumina NovaSeq with 2 x 150 bp paired-end reads. The paper's processing steps were these. The reads were demultiplexed and collapsed into UMI-guided consensus sequences using migec v1.2.7. With mixcr v2.1.11, UMI consensuses were aligned to TRA and TRB V and J templates and assembled into clonotypes. A clonotype was counted as expanded or contracted only if both edgeR and NoisET called the change significant, with noise models trained on biological replicates. For edgeR calls, the cutoffs were a false discovery rate-adjusted p below 0.01 and a log2 fold-change threshold of 1. As an exploratory analysis of dynamics, max-normalized trajectories of the 1000 most abundant clonotypes were examined by PCA with hierarchical clustering. The CD4 or CD8 phenotype of responding clones was assigned using the separately sequenced CD4+ and CD8+ repertoires. TCRdb itself trimmed the public reads at Q25 with fastp, ran MiXCR and retained productive beta chains. Each CDR3 protein gets just one entry, which takes the most common genes and DNA from the rows behind it. TCRdb assigned the V and J calls; the authors' analysis was not used. This sample gives just under 550,000 distinct CDR3 sequences in total; roughly 22% of them show up just once. The ten largest clones represent 9.5% to 15% of the sample.

The CDR3, cysteine through phenylalanine, is 11 amino acids long. The kept DNA is CDR3 alone, 33 bases in frame from the first base. The germline V gene (reference sequence) yields MNHNY for CDR1 and SVGAGI for CDR2. Trimming at the junction amounts to 6 bases on V and 8 bases on J, and the germline ends lie 10 bases apart. The sample belongs to a study of T-cell memory formation after mild COVID-19 (dated by TCRdb to about 2021). For the wider study: TCR sequence clusters from the two donors were largely donor specific. Longitudinal TCRalpha and TCRbeta repertoire sequencing tracked T-cell clones expanding and contracting after mild COVID-19 in a couple of donors. Two young, previously healthy adult volunteers, one female and one male, were included in the cohort. What the work shows at the level of the full study, not this receptor alone: The detection of some responding clones in pre-infection memory suggests that pre-existing cross-reactive memory T cells joined the SARS-CoV-2 response. Clones that contracted from day 15 to 85 showed balanced CD4/CD8 phenotypes, whereas a second wave of clones that expanded from day 15 to 37 leaned towards CD4+. Only a couple of mild cases were covered in the study, and larger cohorts including severe cases with pre-infection samples were considered necessary. SARS-CoV-2 specificity was not confirmed for the second-wave clones peaking on day 37. Contracting CD4+ clones were located mainly in the CM and EM memory subsets, whereas CD8+ clones were found to be enriched in EMRA.

Input material: PBMCs or a T cell subset sorted from them (not recorded which). The chain joins TRBV6-6 to TRBJ1-1; a weak D assignment points to TRBD1 (6 bases agree). The receptor was derived from an adult woman who had mild COVID-19 (a few samples of this study predate the infection). The sample titles of this study are shuffled in the database, so cell type and time point are left out; the donor was told from shared clones. The CDR3 protein is CASRLTGEAFF. In nucleotide form, the sequence is TGTGCCAGCAGGCTCACAGGGGAAGCTTTCTTT.